This T cell receptor beta chain was recorded in a study of CD8+ T cells in alopecia areata. General study points: Possibly as an HLA-related effect, TCR sharing across patients appeared less clear than in mice.

TCR sequencing used cDNA made by reverse transcription of extracted RNA. Data came from immunoSEQ multiplex PCR; TCRdb stores just in-frame clones and leaves some out. Of 85,000 to 110,000 clones listed, 55% are singletons. CDR3 length: 14 residues. V dropped 0 bases and J dropped 8 bases, with 13 bases sitting between them. Germline CDR1 and CDR2: SGDLS and YYNGEE. In the case of this clone: Its antigen remains unidentified.

V and J are TRBV9 and TRBJ2-3; possible D gene TRBD1, 6 bases. The TCR comes from a human donor in good health. Sequenced: CD4+ T cells sorted from blood. The CDR3 here is CASSVVQEGGTQYF. The DNA for the CDR3 is TGTGCCAGCAGCGTAGTGCAGGAAGGGGGTACGCAGTATTTT.